The clone carrying this TCR beta chain was counted between two and nine times. Its target is unknown. Cultured CD4+ T cells had their DNA profiled by the Oncomine TCR Beta short-read assay. TCRdb called the PCR reads again in MiXCR, with one record for every CDR3 protein. The sample contains approximately 22,000 distinct CDR3 sequences, around 37% of which appear only once. The CDR3 length is 16 residues. V was pared by 6 bases and J by 4 bases, with 8 bases of the junction left unmatched. Germline CDR1 SEHNR, CDR2 FQNEAQ (reference sequence). These data are taken from a study of vaccination and CD4 T cells after COVID-19. Described time point: late sampling 161 to 241 days after vaccination in a few convalescent patients. Treatment reported: roughly 10-day PBMC culture with coronavirus spike peptide pools or control peptides (ViraFEST assay). Study results and caveats: The study found that a median approximately 90% of reactive clones in convalescent patients appeared only post-vaccination.

The sequence came from a human donor who had recovered from COVID-19. This specimen was CD4+ T cells from blood, cultured in vitro, taken about 7 months after SARS-CoV-2 vaccination. J is TRBJ2-2 and V is TRBV7-9; TRBD2 agrees at 10 bases. The CDR3 DNA reads as TGTGCCAGCAGTGGGACTAGCGCGACGTCCACCGGGGAGCTGTTTTTT. This encodes CASSGTSATSTGELFF.